This T cell receptor beta chain was recovered during a study of cytomegalovirus exposure and HLA in healthy donors. Study at large: Earlier work reported approximately 110 million unique TCR beta sequences from 180 million or so T cells. Membership in the Caucasian-associated ancestry cluster was found for 81% of 300 to 500 genotyped donors.

Germline CDR1 reads LNHDA; CDR2 reads SQIVND (reference sequence). Trimming shortened V by 6 bases and J by 0 bases, and 10 bases separated the two germline ends. The length of the CDR3 is 14 residues. PCR involved 60 Vbeta and 13 Jbeta primers. Repertoires were generated with immunoSEQ multiplex PCR, while TCRdb's copy carries only in-frame clones and drops some. This repertoire shows approximately 110,000 clones, roughly three fifths found once; its top ten account for less than 4.5%. This rearrangement joins TRBV19 to TRBJ2-3, with D possibly being TRBD2 (5 bases). Sequenced sample: PBMCs. The receptor was derived from a man younger than 45 in good health and CMV-seropositive. CDR3: CASRRARSTDTQYF. CDR3 DNA: TGTGCCAGTAGGAGGGCGAGGAGCACAGATACGCAGTATTTT.